The table lists the clone carrying this T cell receptor (beta chain) with a few counts. The data were obtained in a study of T cell repertoires in cytomegalovirus infection. One entry per CDR3 protein, called by TCRdb with MiXCR from the reads. The sample shows 200,000 to 250,000 distinct CDR3 sequences, 22% of them seen only once. The CDR3 is 13 residues long. The germline gives CDR1 SGHDT, CDR2 YYEEEE. With 0 bases removed from V and 4 bases from J, the gap between germline ends came to 7 bases. The sequenced sample was CD8+ T cells from PBMCs. The chain carries TRBV5-6 and TRBJ1-2; TRBD1 is a possible D gene (5 bases). The receptor comes from a human donor in good health (CMV status not recorded). Some clones in this sample may be carry-over from other donors' samples. This CDR3 reads CASSLDGTYGYTF. The CDR3 bases are TGTGCCAGCAGCTTGGATGGGACCTATGGCTACACCTTC.